The rows below give T cell receptor beta chains drawn from one sample of a study of CD8+CD57+ T cells in acquired aplastic anemia. Via MiXCR, TCRdb re-called the reads, giving one row per CDR3 protein. The table shows roughly 280,000 distinct CDR3 sequences, with 45% to 65% occurring only once. The sequencing input was sorted CD4+, CD8+, or CD8+CD57+ T cells (not recorded which) from PBMCs. The receptors were sampled from a human donor with aplastic anemia. Each CDR3 is given with its conserved first and last residue. The D gene is left open where the match is weak. Rows may omit the clone size; those that give it use once, few, many or a size class.

V,D,J,size,CDR3,DNA
TRBV7-2,-,TRBJ2-5,many,CASSLGARETQYF,TGTGCCAGCAGCTTAGGGGCCAGAGAGACCCAGTACTTC
TRBV12-3/TRBV12-4,-,TRBJ2-7,-,CASRRTGEGLYEQYF,TGTGCCAGCAGGCGAACAGGGGAGGGACTCTACGAGCAGTACTTC
TRBV9,-,TRBJ1-1,-,CASSVGQGLNTEAFF,TGTGCCAGCAGCGTAGGTCAGGGGCTGAACACTGAAGCTTTCTTT
TRBV2,-,TRBJ1-5,-,CASSDGLDQPQHF,TGTGCCAGCAGTGACGGGCTAGATCAGCCCCAGCATTTT
TRBV3-1,-,TRBJ2-2,many,CASSLGHRAGELFF,TGTGCCAGCAGCCTTGGACATAGGGCCGGGGAGCTGTTTTTT
TRBV20-1,-,TRBJ2-7,-,CSARILYEQYF,TGCAGTGCTAGAATTCTTTACGAGCAGTACTTC
TRBV7-2,TRBD1,TRBJ1-1,-,CASTRDRASEGFF,TGTGCCAGCACCCGAGACAGGGCTAGCGAGGGTTTCTTT
TRBV7-8,-,TRBJ2-3,many,CASRQNTGTDTQYF,TGTGCCAGCAGGCAAAACACAGGCACAGATACGCAGTATTTT
TRBV7-8,-,TRBJ2-7,-,CASSLRSGTISYEQYF,TGTGCCAGCAGCTTGAGATCGGGGACCATCTCCTACGAGCAGTACTTC
TRBV19,TRBD2,TRBJ2-1,-,CASSIASGGMNEQFF,TGTGCCAGTAGTATTGCCAGCGGGGGGATGAATGAACAGTTCTTC
TRBV9,-,TRBJ1-2,-,CASSAGYEGNYGYTF,TGTGCCAGCAGCGCCGGCTACGAGGGTAACTATGGCTACACCTTC
TRBV20-1,-,TRBJ2-6,-,CSARVPGTGANVLTF,TGCAGTGCTAGAGTACCGGGCACTGGGGCCAACGTCCTGACTTTC
TRBV7-3,TRBD1,TRBJ1-2,-,CASSQRTGGETYTF,TGTGCCAGCAGCCAAAGGACAGGGGGCGAGACCTACACCTTC
TRBV7-2,-,TRBJ2-3,-,CASSQYPEDTQYF,TGTGCCAGCAGCCAGTACCCCGAGGATACGCAGTATTTT
TRBV20-1,TRBD2,TRBJ2-1,many,CSANPFGTSGKTLFF,TGCAGTGCCAACCCGTTCGGGACTAGCGGGAAGACTCTGTTCTTC
TRBV7-9,TRBD1,TRBJ1-1,-,CASTLGQGEATEAFF,TGTGCCAGCACCCTAGGACAGGGGGAGGCCACTGAAGCTTTCTTT
TRBV2,-,TRBJ1-6,-,CASSDGSGESPLHF,TGTGCCAGCAGTGATGGGTCAGGGGAATCACCCCTCCACTTT
TRBV18,TRBD1,TRBJ1-1,-,CASSGEAQGASWNTEAFF,TGTGCCAGCTCAGGAGAGGCACAGGGGGCCTCTTGGAACACTGAAGCTTTCTTT
TRBV19,TRBD2,TRBJ2-3,once,CASKAQGLAGGFNEQYF,TGTGCCAGTAAAGCTCAGGGACTAGCGGGGGGTTTTAATGAGCAGTATTTT
TRBV6-2/TRBV6-3,-,TRBJ1-2,many,CASSYLWRVGNGYTF,TGTGCCAGCAGTTACCTCTGGAGGGTGGGCAATGGCTACACCTTC
TRBV10-3,TRBD2,TRBJ2-3,few,CAIAPAGGPYPDTQYF,TGTGCCATCGCCCCAGCGGGAGGGCCTTACCCAGATACGCAGTATTTT
TRBV2,-,TRBJ1-4,many,CASRKQGTTNEKLFF,TGTGCCAGCAGGAAACAGGGAACAACTAATGAAAAACTGTTTTTT
TRBV25-1,-,TRBJ1-4,-,CASNRDGKELFF,TGTGCCAGCAACCGGGACGGCAAAGAACTGTTTTTT
TRBV20-1,TRBD2,TRBJ2-7,-,CSARSQAFGTSGNYEQYF,TGCAGTGCTAGGAGTCAGGCTTTTGGGACTAGCGGGAACTACGAGCAGTACTTC
TRBV29-1,-,TRBJ2-5,-,CSVEVLPPLETQYF,TGCAGCGTTGAAGTTCTGCCCCCCCTAGAGACCCAGTACTTC
TRBV29-1,-,TRBJ1-2,once,CSVVQGGNYGYTF,TGCAGCGTTGTACAGGGAGGTAACTATGGCTACACCTTC
TRBV10-2,-,TRBJ1-5,-,CASSGGQAQHF,TGCGCCAGCAGTGGGGGTCAGGCCCAGCATTTT
TRBV24-1,-,TRBJ2-3,-,CATSCGDSTDTQYF,TGTGCCACCAGTTGCGGGGATAGCACAGATACGCAGTATTTT
TRBV7-2,-,TRBJ2-5,-,CASQRVQETQYF,TGTGCCAGCCAAAGAGTCCAAGAGACCCAGTACTTC
TRBV20-1,-,TRBJ2-5,once,CSASPQETQYF,TGCAGTGCTAGCCCCCAAGAGACCCAGTACTTC
TRBV7-9,-,TRBJ2-7,-,CASSLGGQGGEQYF,TGTGCCAGCAGCTTAGGAGGGCAGGGCGGCGAGCAGTACTTC
TRBV5-1,TRBD1,TRBJ1-6,many,CASSLGQGTENSPLHF,TGCGCCAGCAGCTTGGGACAGGGGACCGAGAATTCACCCCTCCACTTT
TRBV5-1,-,TRBJ2-7,-,CASSLGEAGRGNEQYF,TGCGCCAGCAGCTTGGGAGAGGCGGGGCGGGGAAACGAGCAGTACTTC
TRBV20-1,-,TRBJ2-1,-,CSARGGGIYPDNEQFF,TGCAGTGCCAGGGGTGGGGGAATATACCCTGACAATGAGCAGTTCTTC
TRBV7-9,TRBD1,TRBJ2-7,-,CASSERQGAVYEQYF,TGTGCCAGCAGCGAACGACAGGGGGCTGTCTACGAGCAGTACTTC
TRBV10-3,-,TRBJ2-2,-,CAISSGELFF,TGTGCCATCTCCTCCGGGGAGCTGTTTTTT
TRBV9,TRBD1,TRBJ2-4,many,CASSLVLGQKNIQYF,TGTGCCAGCAGCCTAGTATTGGGACAGAAAAACATTCAGTACTTC
TRBV20-1,-,TRBJ1-2,-,CSAQTGGSRGYTF,TGCAGTGCTCAAACGGGAGGGTCCCGTGGCTACACCTTC
TRBV4-3,TRBD2,TRBJ2-3,-,CASSQGGGAVDTQYF,TGCGCCAGCAGCCAAGGCGGGGGGGCTGTAGATACGCAGTATTTT
TRBV14,TRBD1,TRBJ2-3,-,CASSQSHRGDTNYTDTQYF,TGTGCCAGCAGCCAAAGCCACAGGGGGGATACAAACTACACAGATACGCAGTATTTT
TRBV19,-,TRBJ1-4,-,CASSSMAEKLFF,TGTGCCAGCAGTTCGATGGCTGAAAAACTGTTTTTT
TRBV7-8,-,TRBJ1-5,-,CASSIAKGPQHF,TGTGCCAGTAGTATAGCGAAGGGGCCCCAGCATTTT
TRBV11-2,-,TRBJ1-1,many,CASSTGNTEAFF,TGTGCCAGCAGCACCGGGAACACTGAAGCTTTCTTT
TRBV29-1,-,TRBJ2-3,-,CSVVTGGGTQYF,TGCAGCGTTGTGACAGGAGGAGGTACGCAGTACTTT
TRBV5-1,-,TRBJ2-3,many,CASRLTGETADTQYF,TGCGCCAGCAGACTGACGGGGGAGACAGCGGATACGCAGTATTTT
TRBV19,-,TRBJ1-5,many,CASSILSGSNQPQHF,TGTGCCAGTAGTATATTGTCAGGGAGCAATCAGCCCCAGCATTTT
TRBV10-1,TRBD1,TRBJ1-5,-,CASSVWDRAPNQPQHF,TGCGCCAGCAGTGTTTGGGACAGGGCTCCCAATCAGCCCCAGCATTTT
TRBV12-3/TRBV12-4,-,TRBJ2-5,-,CASKATGETQYF,TGTGCCAGCAAGGCAACGGGGGAGACCCAGTACTTC
TRBV20-1,-,TRBJ1-5,few,CSARGSNQPQHF,TGCAGTGCTAGAGGGAGCAATCAGCCCCAGCATTTT
TRBV7-2,TRBD1,TRBJ2-7,-,CASSFGTVTSYEQYF,TGTGCCAGCAGCTTCGGGACAGTCACCTCCTACGAGCAGTACTTC
TRBV27,TRBD1,TRBJ1-5,-,CASSFDRGQPQHF,TGTGCCAGCAGTTTTGACAGGGGCCAGCCCCAGCATTTT
TRBV29-1,-,TRBJ2-7,-,CSVEDLLVGEQYF,TGCAGCGTTGAAGATCTCCTGGTGGGCGAGCAGTACTTC
TRBV20-1,-,TRBJ1-3,-,CSARDPTRLSGNTIYF,TGCAGTGCTAGAGATCCGACGAGGCTCTCTGGAAACACCATATATTTT